The 24 T cell receptor beta chains below all came from one sample that was sequenced in a study of T-cell memory formation after mild COVID-19. One entry per CDR3 protein, called by TCRdb with MiXCR from the 5' RACE reads. This table has a few hundred thousand distinct CDR3 sequences, under 20% appearing once. Sequenced: PBMCs or a T cell subset sorted from them (not recorded which). These receptors were taken from a man aged 18 to 30 who had mild COVID-19 (a few samples of this study predate the infection). Cell type and time point are not known.

At least ten counts were recorded for this clonotype. This chain connects TRBV7-9 to TRBJ1-1; no definite D call. Germline lookup yields CDR1 SEHNR and CDR2 FQNEAQ (reference sequence). Trimming took off 1 base at V and 1 base at J, with 4 bases between the two ends. CDR3 length: 13 residues. The CDR3 coding sequence is TGTGCCAGCAGCTTAGAGGCGAACACTGAAGCTTTCTTT. Protein: CASSLEANTEAFF.

This sequence joins TRBV7-9 and TRBJ1-1; D is ambiguous. The V gene lost 4 bases and the J gene lost 4 bases, with 13 bases spanning the gap. Germline V gene sequence: CDR1 SEHNR, CDR2 FQNEAQ (reference sequence). The CDR3 extends over 14 amino acids. In DNA form, the CDR3 reads TGTGCCAGCAGCTCCGGACTCAAGGTCACTGAAGCTTTCTTT. This sequence encodes CASSSGLKVTEAFF.

V and J are TRBV7-9 and TRBJ2-3; D not certain. CDR1 is SEHNR, CDR2 FQNEAQ, per germline (reference sequence). This CDR3 contains 14 residues. V was shortened by 3 bases and J by 3 bases, with 10 bases between the two germline ends. CDR3 DNA sequence: TGTGCCAGCAGCTTTGGTACCGTGACAGATACGCAGTATTTT. Protein: CASSFGTVTDTQYF.

In this sample, this clonotype is medium-sized (0.01 to 0.1%). A much bigger clone sits one base away, suggesting this may be a read error. The chain is built from TRBV27 and TRBJ2-7; 7 nucleotides match TRBD2. The germline CDR1 and CDR2 sequences are MNHEY and SMNVEV (reference sequence). The CDR3 runs 15 residues. V gave up 6 bases and J gave up 2 bases; unmatched junction bases: 10. The CDR3 DNA is TGTGCCAGCAGCCACTGGGGGGGTACGCCCTACGAGCAGTACTTC. Its translation is CASSHWGGTPYEQYF.

This clonotype has just a few counts. The V call is TRBV29-1, the J call TRBJ2-7, with 9 bases identical to TRBD1. CDR1 SQVTM and CDR2 ANQGSEA come from the germline V gene. The CDR3 consists of 14 residues. V lost 6 bases and J lost 4; bases outside the gene matches: 10. This CDR3 is CSVGTPGQGYEQYF. The CDR3 DNA reads as TGCAGCGTGGGGACTCCGGGACAGGGATACGAGCAGTACTTC.

This chain joins TRBV7-2 and TRBJ1-6, with 7 nucleotides matching TRBD1. The CDR3 covers 15 residues. Germline V gives CDR1 SGHTA, CDR2 FQGNSA. Germline trimming cut 5 bases from V and 10 bases from J; bases unmatched to any gene: 11. The CDR3 bases are TGTGCCAGCAGCCCTCCGTTAGGGGGCGGGTCACCCCTCCACTTT. Its protein is CASSPPLGGGSPLHF.

The chain carries TRBV7-3 and TRBJ1-2; 7 bases map to TRBD1. This CDR3 is 14 amino acids long. Germline V gene data show CDR1 as SGHTA and CDR2 as FQGTGA. The trim removed 5 bases at V and 5 bases at J, leaving 8 bases unmatched. CDR3 nucleotide sequence: TGTGCCAGCAGCCCCGCCGGGACAGATTATGGCTACACCTTC. Its protein is CASSPAGTDYGYTF.

This clonotype came up many times. CDR3 protein: CASSAYGTGEQYF. The DNA for the CDR3 is TGTGCCAGCAGCGCATACGGGACAGGGGAGCAGTACTTC. The chain uses TRBV9 and TRBJ2-7; 9 nucleotides match TRBD1. Germline trimming cut 3 bases from V and 7 bases from J; bases unmatched to any gene: 5. The CDR3 runs 13 residues. Germline V gene lookup returns CDR1 SGDLS and CDR2 YYNGEE.

This clonotype was observed many times. The chain couples TRBV19 to TRBJ1-2; no firm D call. V dropped 5 bases and J dropped 6 bases, with 13 bases sitting between them. Germline lookup yields CDR1 LNHDA and CDR2 SQIVND (reference sequence). The length of the CDR3 is 13 residues. The CDR3 spells CASSDRKRDGYTF. The CDR3 nucleotides read TGTGCCAGTAGTGATCGGAAGCGGGATGGCTACACCTTC.

The V and J genes are TRBV29-1 and TRBJ2-3, with D possibly being TRBD1 (5 bases). The CDR3 covers 14 residues. From germline, CDR1 is SQVTM and CDR2 ANQGSEA. V was cut by 6 bases and J by 4 bases, with 17 bases left in between. CDR3 in DNA: TGCAGCGTCGGGTCGGTGGGGCTCCCAGATACGCAGTATTTT. Amino acids: CSVGSVGLPDTQYF.

This clonotype was counted only a few times. This sequence joins TRBV4-3 and TRBJ1-1; the D is unclear. The length of the CDR3 is 14 residues. Per the germline V gene, CDR1 is LGHNA and CDR2 is YSLEER. V lost 1 base and J 1 base, leaving 7 bases between the germline ends. The CDR3 loop reads CASSQAGKNTEAFF. The CDR3 DNA follows: TGCGCCAGCAGCCAAGCCGGGAAGAACACTGAAGCTTTCTTT.

The J gene is TRBJ2-2, the V gene TRBV12-3 or TRBV12-4; 7 bases line up with TRBD1. This CDR3 has 17 residues. The J segment lost 4 bases and the V segment lost 3 bases, leaving 11 bases of the junction unmatched. The CDR3 region has the DNA TGTGCCAGCAGTTTTGGTCGGACAGGCATCCCCACCGGGGAGCTGTTTTTT. Translating gives CASSFGRTGIPTGELFF.

This clonotype turned up a few times. The chain links TRBV5-1 to TRBJ1-1; TRBD1 agrees at 7 bases. Germline CDR1 and CDR2: SGHRS and YFSETQ. The CDR3 is made up of 14 amino acids. The V and J ends lost 6 bases and 2 bases, in that order; junction bases with no gene match: 7. The CDR3 spells CASKEQGTNTEAFF. CDR3 sequence (DNA): TGCGCCAGCAAGGAACAGGGGACTAACACTGAAGCTTTCTTT.

V and J are TRBV7-8 and TRBJ1-5; D unresolved. Germline V gives CDR1 SGHVS, CDR2 FQNEAQ. This CDR3 comprises 14 residues. Trimming removed 6 bases from V and 6 bases from J, with 15 bases in between. CDR3 in DNA: TGTGCCAGCAGTCCTTCGGCGGGGAGTCAGCCCCAGCATTTT. It is translated as CASSPSAGSQPQHF.

This clonotype was seen many times. The chain uses TRBV7-3 and TRBJ2-7; 9 bases map to TRBD1. Per the germline V gene, CDR1 is SGHTA and CDR2 is FQGTGA. With 5 bases clipped from V and 6 bases from J, the junction kept 8 bases outside the gene matches. The CDR3 length is 14 residues. The CDR3 is CASSRWTGEREQYF. CDR3 DNA sequence: TGTGCCAGCAGCAGATGGACAGGGGAACGCGAGCAGTACTTC. Full variable domain (missing parts from reference TRBV7-3 and TRBJ2-7): GAGVSQTPSNKVTEKGKYVELRCDPISGHTALYWYRQSLGQGPEFLIYFQGTGAADDSGLPNDRFFAVRPEGSVSTLKIQRTERGDSAVYLCASSRWTGEREQYFGPGTRLTVT.

This clonotype was observed a handful of times. The rearrangement joins TRBV11-1 to TRBJ2-3, with 13 positions matching TRBD2. After removal of 3 bases from V and 0 bases from J, the junction contained 6 bases not matched to a gene. CDR3 length equals 18 residues. Germline CDR1 and CDR2: SGHAT and FQDESV (reference sequence). The CDR3 DNA sequence: TGTGCCAGCAGCTTTGGACTAGCGGGGGCCTCTAGCACAGATACGCAGTATTTT. Amino acids: CASSFGLAGASSTDTQYF.

The chain recombines TRBV29-1 with TRBJ1-4; possibly TRBD1 for D (5 bases). The CDR3 extends over 11 amino acids. The germline gives CDR1 SQVTM, CDR2 ANQGSEA. V lost 7 bases to trimming and J lost 7 bases, with 10 bases between them. The CDR3 DNA reads TGCAGCGCGTCGAGGGGTGAAAAACTGTTTTTT. Its translation is CSASRGEKLFF.

The V call is TRBV7-2, the J call TRBJ1-5; D gene uncertain. Trimming left V 4 bases short and J 0 bases short, with 7 bases between. Germline lookup yields CDR1 SGHTA and CDR2 FQGNSA. CDR3 length equals 14 residues. The CDR3 DNA sequence: TGTGCCAGCAGCTCACGAAGTAGCAATCAGCCCCAGCATTTT. It yields the protein CASSSRSSNQPQHF.

The V call is TRBV25-1, the J call TRBJ2-6; D assignment may be TRBD1 or TRBD2 (5 bases each). Trimming took 4 bases from V and 13 from J, leaving 14 bases between them. CDR3 size: 13 residues. The germline gives CDR1 MGHDK, CDR2 SYGVNS. CDR3 loop: CASSARTGPVLTF. CDR3 coding DNA: TGTGCCAGCAGTGCCAGGACGGGGCCGGTCCTGACTTTC.

This clonotype has more than one count but fewer than ten. The rearrangement uses TRBV27 and TRBJ2-6; D gene unclear. There are 15 residues in the CDR3. The germline gives CDR1 MNHEY, CDR2 SMNVEV (reference sequence). V was clipped by 2 bases and J by 0 bases, with 5 bases between them. The CDR3 loop reads CASSLKGSGANVLTF. CDR3 in DNA: TGTGCCAGCAGTTTAAAGGGCTCTGGGGCCAACGTCCTGACTTTC.

Only a few counts were recorded for this clonotype. The junction departs from germline at one end; a sequencing error may be responsible. As DNA, the CDR3 is TGTGCCACCAGCTCGTCCGGGGGATCAGTGAACTCTGGCTACACCTTC. Its translation is CATSSSGGSVNSGYTF. The chain has TRBV15 and TRBJ1-2; D is possibly TRBD1 (5 bases). The CDR3 extends over 16 amino acids. Germline V gene sequence: CDR1 LNHNV, CDR2 YYDKDF (reference sequence).

The rearrangement joins TRBV27 to TRBJ1-2; a possible D gene is TRBD1 (5 bases). CDR3 length equals 15 residues. Germline CDR1 MNHEY, CDR2 SMNVEV (reference sequence). V was cut by 2 bases and J by 4 bases, with 14 bases left in between. The DNA for the CDR3 is TGTGCCAGCAGTTTACACTTTGGGGGTATCTATGGCTACACCTTC. As protein: CASSLHFGGIYGYTF.

There are many counts of this clonotype. The J gene is TRBJ2-7, the V gene TRBV9; weak D call: TRBD2 (5 bases). V was clipped by 0 bases and J by 7 bases, with 20 bases between them. The CDR3 is 16 amino acids. CDR1 and CDR2 from the germline V gene are SGDLS and YYNGEE. CDR3 coding DNA: TGTGCCAGCAGCGTAGGGCCAGCACAGAGGGTCGAAGAGCAGTACTTC. Protein sequence: CASSVGPAQRVEEQYF.

This clonotype has just a few counts. The chain recombines TRBV12-3 or TRBV12-4 with TRBJ1-5, with D unresolved. The CDR3 covers 14 residues. With 3 bases removed from V and 7 bases from J, the gap between germline ends came to 13 bases. CDR3 region: CASSFVSRDQPQHF. The CDR3 bases are TGTGCCAGCAGTTTTGTAAGCCGTGACCAGCCCCAGCATTTT.